Listed here are 20 T cell receptor beta chains from one sample, sequenced in a study of blood T cell repertoires in COVID-19. The assay was immunoSEQ multiplex PCR, and TCRdb's table has in-frame clones only and misses some. This sample has approximately 300,000 clones, with about 93% found just once. Sequencing was done on a sample of peripheral blood. The receptors stem from a woman aged 25 to 45 with COVID-19, enrolled during active disease.

The gene calls are TRBV7-9 and TRBJ2-7; the D gene is possibly TRBD1 (5 bases). CDR1 and CDR2 (germline): SEHNR, FQNEAQ (reference sequence). Trimming stripped 3 bases from V and 0 bases from J, with 12 bases between. The CDR3 sequence is 15 residues long. The CDR3 bases are TGTGCCAGCAGCTTCGGACAAAGCCGCTCCTACGAGCAGTACTTC. This encodes CASSFGQSRSYEQYF.

A single count supports this clone. V gene TRBV27 combines with J gene TRBJ2-5, with TRBD2 as a possible D gene (5 bases). The CDR3 totals 15 residues. Germline CDR1 reads MNHEY; CDR2 reads SMNVEV (reference sequence). With 0 bases removed from V and 4 bases from J, the gap between germline ends came to 12 bases. CDR3 amino acids: CASSLSIGVVETQYF. The CDR3, as DNA: TGTGCCAGCAGTTTATCGATCGGGGTCGTAGAGACCCAGTACTTC.

The rearrangement links TRBV11-2 to TRBJ2-7, with D tentatively TRBD1 (5 bases). CDR3 size: 15 residues. CDR1 is SGHAT and CDR2 is FQNNGV in the germline V gene. V dropped 1 base and J dropped 3 bases, with 13 bases sitting between them. In nucleotides, the CDR3 is TGTGCCAGCAGCTTAGTAGGCGGCAGGGACTACGAGCAGTACTTC. Protein sequence: CASSLVGGRDYEQYF.

V and J are TRBV7-6 and TRBJ1-4, with D possibly TRBD1 on 6 matching bases. Between the trimmed V and J ends, which lost 5 bases and 11 bases, there was a span of 15 bases. The CDR3 covers 13 residues. Germline loops: CDR1 SGHVS, CDR2 FNYEAQ. CDR3 region: CASSQHREEKLFF. The CDR3 bases are TGTGCCAGCAGCCAACACAGGGAAGAGAAACTGTTTTTT.

The chain combines TRBV6-1 with TRBJ2-5, with TRBD1 matching over 10 bases. Losses at the gene ends were 4 bases for V and 1 base for J; bases not matched to a gene: 6. The CDR3 is 16 residues long. The germline gives CDR1 MNHNS, CDR2 SASEGT. The CDR3 DNA reads as TGTGCCAGCAGTGTCCGGGACAGGGGACTCCAAGAGACCCAGTACTTC. Its protein is CASSVRDRGLQETQYF.

The rearrangement uses TRBV18 and TRBJ1-1; D unresolved. Germline V gives CDR1 KGHSH, CDR2 LQKENI. This CDR3 is 14 amino acids long. The ends were cut back, 2 bases at V and 5 bases at J, with 12 bases in the middle. The CDR3 is CASSPLGGETEAFF. CDR3 DNA: TGTGCCAGCTCACCATTGGGCGGGGAGACTGAAGCTTTCTTT.

The rearrangement joins TRBV4-3 to TRBJ2-7, with D perhaps TRBD1 (6 bases). CDR3 size: 14 residues. The V gene's germline CDR1 is LGHNA and CDR2 YSLEER. With 1 base removed from V and 3 bases from J, the gap between germline ends came to 10 bases. CDR3 in amino acids: CASSQGTQGYEQYF. Here the CDR3 DNA reads TGCGCCAGCAGCCAAGGTACACAGGGCTACGAGCAGTACTTC.

The J gene is TRBJ1-2, the V gene TRBV5-1; 8 nucleotides align to TRBD1. The V gene end was trimmed by 1 base and the J gene end by 3 bases; junction bases not matched to a gene: 8. Germline lookup yields CDR1 SGHRS and CDR2 YFSETQ. The CDR3 consists of 16 residues. Written as DNA, the CDR3 is TGCGCCAGCAGCTTGAGGGCAGGGGGCATTCACTATGGCTACACCTTC. Residues: CASSLRAGGIHYGYTF.

This rearrangement joins TRBV15 to TRBJ1-5, with 9 bases that match TRBD1. Germline CDR1 and CDR2: LNHNV and YYDKDF (reference sequence). The CDR3 runs to 15 residues. J was trimmed by 7 bases and V by 4 bases; bases with no gene match: 8. The CDR3 nucleotides read TGTGCCACCAGCAAGGGGACAGGGAGTGTGCAGCCCCAGCATTTT. This encodes CATSKGTGSVQPQHF.

V is TRBV5-1 and J is TRBJ2-1; 9 bases agree with TRBD1. The junction had 7 bases not matched to a gene; V was cut back by 3 bases and J by 6 bases. Germline V lookup: CDR1 SGHRS, CDR2 YFSETQ. CDR3 length: 15 residues. The CDR3 here is CASSSPGQGGNEQFF. The CDR3 coding sequence is TGCGCCAGCAGCTCGCCGGGACAGGGAGGCAATGAGCAGTTCTTC.

This sequence joins TRBV7-2 and TRBJ2-1; a possible D gene is TRBD2 (6 bases). Trimming shortened V by 5 bases and J by 0 bases, and 20 bases separated the two germline ends. Germline V CDR1 and CDR2: SGHTA, FQGNSA. The CDR3 totals 18 residues. CDR3 loop: CASSRPTSGKSSYNEQFF. The DNA of the CDR3 is TGTGCCAGCAGCCGCCCGACTAGTGGGAAGAGCTCCTACAATGAGCAGTTCTTC.

This chain connects TRBV27 to TRBJ2-1, with TRBD1 matching over 9 bases. CDR1 is MNHEY and CDR2 is SMNVEV in the germline V gene (reference sequence). V shed 10 bases, J shed 7 bases, and the junction held 5 bases outside the gene matches. This CDR3 has 12 residues. CDR3 DNA: TGTGCCACCGGACAGGGGTTGAATGAGCAGTTCTTC. Amino acids: CATGQGLNEQFF.

This sequence joins TRBV18 and TRBJ2-5; 8 bases match TRBD2. The germline CDR1 and CDR2 sequences are KGHSH and LQKENI. With 4 bases clipped from V and 3 bases from J, the junction kept 13 bases outside the gene matches. This CDR3 has 17 amino acids. CDR3 region: CASSQLEAGVSKETQYF. CDR3 nucleotide sequence: TGTGCCAGCTCACAACTGGAAGCGGGAGTCTCCAAAGAGACCCAGTACTTC.

The chain couples TRBV6-6 to TRBJ1-1; D gene unclear. V dropped 2 bases and J dropped 0 bases, with 13 bases sitting between them. This CDR3 region has 16 residues. The germline CDR1 and CDR2 sequences are MNHNY and SVGAGI (reference sequence). The CDR3 here is CASSYGGGKLNTEAFF. CDR3 in DNA: TGTGCCAGCAGTTACGGTGGCGGTAAGTTGAACACTGAAGCTTTCTTT.

V gene TRBV6-5 combines with J gene TRBJ1-1, with D uncertain. This CDR3 is built from 12 residues. Deletions cut 4 bases from V and 10 bases from J, with 13 bases between. Germline CDR1 and CDR2: MNHEY and SVGAGI. The CDR3: CASSSEGWRAFF. CDR3 DNA: TGTGCCAGCAGTTCCGAGGGTTGGCGAGCTTTCTTT.

The genes are TRBV29-1 and TRBJ2-7; maybe TRBD1 (5 bases). The V end lost 3 bases, the J end lost 8 bases, and 8 bases lay between the germline ends. In germline, CDR1 is SQVTM, CDR2 ANQGSEA. The CDR3 contains 10 residues. Here the CDR3 reads CSVDQGKQYF. CDR3 DNA sequence: TGCAGCGTTGACCAGGGCAAGCAGTACTTC.

The V call is TRBV19, the J call TRBJ2-4, with 9 bases lining up with TRBD1. The length of the CDR3 is 14 residues. V gave up 6 bases and J gave up 2 bases; unmatched junction bases: 2. Germline V CDR1 and CDR2: LNHDA, SQIVND (reference sequence). CDR3 loop: CASRGTGTKNIQYF. Written as DNA, the CDR3 is TGTGCCAGTAGAGGGACAGGGACCAAAAACATTCAGTACTTC.

The chain recombines TRBV30 with TRBJ2-5; 10 nucleotides match TRBD2. V was clipped by 2 bases and J by 0 bases; unmatched bases: 6. The CDR3 length is 16 residues. Germline V lookup: CDR1 GTSNPN, CDR2 SVGIG (reference sequence). The CDR3 loop reads CAWSRTSGKYQETQYF. CDR3 coding DNA: TGTGCCTGGAGTCGGACTAGCGGAAAGTACCAAGAGACCCAGTACTTC.

The chain combines TRBV2 with TRBJ2-5; the D gene is possibly TRBD1 (5 bases). The CDR3 totals 12 residues. The germline gives CDR1 SNHLY, CDR2 FYNNEI. The germline V and J ends were trimmed by 6 bases and 8 bases, with 13 bases remaining between them. The CDR3 here is CASRAQEPTQYF. CDR3 nucleotides: TGTGCCAGCAGGGCACAGGAACCAACCCAGTACTTC.

The genes are TRBV7-6 and TRBJ1-1; D remains unclear. Germline lookup yields CDR1 SGHVS and CDR2 FNYEAQ. Trimming stripped 3 bases from V and 7 bases from J, with 12 bases between. The CDR3 is 13 residues long. This CDR3 reads CASSLDVAGEAFF. The CDR3, as DNA: TGTGCCAGCAGCTTGGACGTGGCGGGTGAAGCTTTCTTT.